A single sample is the source of the 9 T cell receptor beta chains below, sequenced in a study of T cell changes during pregnancy in multiple sclerosis. Sequenced by immunoSEQ multiplex PCR; TCRdb stores in-frame clones only, minus some. Here the sample spans tens of thousands of clones, approximately 92% being singletons. This material consisted of peripheral blood, taken in the third trimester of pregnancy. These TCRs come from a female donor in good health, enrolled as a control in a pregnancy study.

This chain links TRBV10-3 with TRBJ2-3; 9 bases line up with TRBD1. Germline V gene data show CDR1 as ENHRY and CDR2 as SYGVKD. The J segment lost 3 bases and the V segment lost 3 bases, leaving 7 bases of the junction unmatched. The CDR3 has 16 amino acids. The CDR3 here is CAISEWRDRVTDTQYF. CDR3 DNA sequence: TGTGCCATCAGTGAATGGAGGGACAGGGTAACAGATACGCAGTATTTT.

V and J are TRBV28 and TRBJ2-7, with 7 bases lining up with TRBD1. This CDR3 contains 16 residues. The germline V gene encodes CDR1 MDHEN and CDR2 SYDVKM. The V segment lost 6 bases and the J segment 4 bases; nucleotides outside the gene matches: 15. The chain's CDR3 is CASSGTAPRGWYEQYF. As DNA, the CDR3 is TGTGCCAGCAGCGGGACAGCCCCGAGGGGGTGGTACGAGCAGTACTTC.

The chain couples TRBV28 to TRBJ1-5, with 8 nucleotides matching TRBD1. The CDR3 contains 15 residues. Germline V CDR1 and CDR2: MDHEN, SYDVKM. Unmatched junction bases numbered 8, after V lost 4 bases and J lost 6 bases. The CDR3 here is CASSSGTGGSQPQHF. The CDR3 region has the DNA TGTGCCAGCAGTTCAGGGACAGGCGGGAGTCAGCCCCAGCATTTT.

This chain joins TRBV5-4 and TRBJ2-1, with 13 bases aligning to TRBD2. V gave up 4 bases and J gave up 6 bases; unmatched junction bases: 7. This CDR3 comprises 16 residues. CDR1 is SGHNT and CDR2 is YYREEE in the germline V gene (reference sequence). The CDR3: CASSRTLAGGPNEQFF. The CDR3 region has the DNA TGTGCCAGCAGCCGGACACTAGCGGGAGGGCCCAATGAGCAGTTCTTC.

The CDR3 nucleotides are TGCGCCAGCAGCCCTTACCTAAGCGGGGGCTCCTACAATGAGCAGTTCTTC. It encodes CASSPYLSGGSYNEQFF. This rearrangement joins TRBV4-1 to TRBJ2-1, with TRBD2 identical over 8 bases. CDR1 MGHRA and CDR2 YSYEKL come from the germline V gene. There are 17 residues in the CDR3. V lost 4 bases to trimming and J lost 0 bases; unmatched junction nucleotides: 8.

V is TRBV6-1 and J is TRBJ2-5; the D gene is possibly TRBD1 (5 bases). Germline CDR1 reads MNHNS; CDR2 reads SASEGT. The ends were cut back, 6 bases at V and 2 bases at J, with 13 bases in the middle. This CDR3 region has 14 residues. CDR3 in DNA: TGTGCCAGCAGCGACTCAGGGATACAAGAGACCCAGTACTTC. Translating it yields CASSDSGIQETQYF.

The chain links TRBV7-9 to TRBJ1-1, with D possibly matching TRBD1 (6 bases). The germline CDR1 and CDR2 sequences are SEHNR and FQNEAQ (reference sequence). With 6 bases removed from V and 4 bases from J, the gap between germline ends came to 12 bases. The length of the CDR3 is 13 residues. DNA for the CDR3: TGTGCCAGCAGTCGCCTGGGGGCCACTGAAGCTTTCTTT. This gives the protein CASSRLGATEAFF.

J is TRBJ2-3 and V is TRBV7-6; TRBD2 matches at 11 bases. The germline V gene has CDR1 SGHVS and CDR2 FNYEAQ. There are 16 residues in the CDR3. V shed 4 bases and J 3 bases; nucleotides not matched to a gene: 6. The CDR3 here is CASSSTSGSSTDTQYF. In nucleotides, the CDR3 is TGTGCCAGCAGCTCTACTAGCGGGAGTAGTACAGATACGCAGTATTTT.

DNA for the CDR3: TGTGCCAGCAGGGTGACAGGGACCGGGGAGCTGTTTTTT. Translated: CASRVTGTGELFF. The chain links TRBV27 to TRBJ2-2; 7 nucleotides align to TRBD1. This CDR3 is 13 amino acids long. CDR1 and CDR2 (germline): MNHEY, SMNVEV (reference sequence). V dropped 6 bases and J dropped 5; count of bases not matched to a gene: 3.